Following are 21 T cell receptor beta chains from one sample sequenced in a study of blood T cell repertoires in COVID-19 (dated by TCRdb to about 2020). The protocol used for the library was the immunoSEQ multiplex PCR assay. TCRdb mirrors the immuneACCESS table, restricted to in-frame sequences. Some clones are absent from its copies; in checked studies, under half trace to an unresolved V gene, and the reason for the others is unknown. Here the sample has 300,000 to 350,000 clones; 85% to 90% occur a single time. The top ten constitute about 6% of the sample. The sequenced sample consisted of peripheral blood. Every receptor here comes from a woman in her forties or fifties with COVID-19, enrolled during active disease.

The V call is TRBV25-1, the J call TRBJ1-2; D possibly corresponds to TRBD1 (5 bases). CDR3 length: 13 amino acids. The ends were cut back, 6 bases at V and 1 base at J, with 9 bases in the middle. CDR1 is MGHDK and CDR2 is SYGVNS in the germline V gene. This chain's CDR3 is CASRGLNNYGYTF. The CDR3 DNA reads as TGTGCCAGCAGGGGGCTGAATAACTATGGCTACACCTTC.

This rearrangement joins TRBV4-1 to TRBJ1-5; perhaps TRBD1 as D (6 bases). This CDR3 has 16 amino acids. V was trimmed by 4 bases and J by 6 bases, leaving 19 bases between them. The germline gives CDR1 MGHRA, CDR2 YSYEKL. The CDR3, as DNA: TGCGCCAGCAGCCCAAACGAGGGGGGGCAGGGTCAGCCCCAGCATTTT. Protein product: CASSPNEGGQGQPQHF.

This clone occurred once. The chain couples TRBV5-1 to TRBJ1-4; D is undetermined. V lost 4 bases and J lost 7, with 8 bases in between. The CDR3 spans 12 residues. CDR1 is SGHRS and CDR2 is YFSETQ in the germline V gene. The CDR3 nucleotides read TGCGCCAGCAGCCCTGGAGGTGAAAAACTGTTTTTT. Amino acids: CASSPGGEKLFF.

This chain links TRBV19 with TRBJ2-1; D might be TRBD1 (6 bases). CDR3 length: 12 residues. V was shortened by 9 bases and J by 7 bases, with 13 bases between the two germline ends. Germline lookup yields CDR1 LNHDA and CDR2 SQIVND (reference sequence). DNA for the CDR3: TGTGCCAGGACGACAGGACCAAATGAGCAGTTCTTC. Its translation is CARTTGPNEQFF.

This rearrangement joins TRBV10-3 to TRBJ1-1, with 7 bases fitting TRBD1. Germline loops: CDR1 ENHRY, CDR2 SYGVKD. The junction had 5 bases not matched to a gene; V was cut back by 6 bases and J by 7 bases. This CDR3 contains 12 residues. The CDR3 reads CAISGTASEAFF. The DNA of the CDR3 is TGTGCCATCAGCGGGACAGCTAGTGAAGCTTTCTTT.

The chain uses TRBV27 and TRBJ2-3; 9 positions agree with TRBD1. Looked up from germline, CDR1 is MNHEY and CDR2 is SMNVEV (reference sequence). Trimming cost V 4 bases and J 1 base; bases outside gene matches: 6. The CDR3 is made up of 16 amino acids. CDR3 nucleotide sequence: TGTGCCAGCAGTTCCCAATGGACAGGGGGCACAGATACGCAGTATTTT. Protein product: CASSSQWTGGTDTQYF.

In DNA form, the CDR3 reads TGTGCCAGCATTCCAACCGGGACTAGCGGGGCCTACGAGCAGTACTTC. It translates to CASIPTGTSGAYEQYF. The V gene is TRBV6-6, the J gene TRBJ2-7, with 13 bases fitting TRBD2. This CDR3 has 16 amino acids. Trimming at V came to 7 bases and at J to 2 bases, leaving 8 bases not matched to a gene. CDR1 and CDR2 (germline): MNHNY, SVGAGI (reference sequence).

The rearrangement joins TRBV10-3 to TRBJ2-7, with D possibly TRBD1 on 6 matching bases. The V end was cut by 5 bases, the J end by 0 bases, with 11 bases between. The germline V gene has CDR1 ENHRY and CDR2 SYGVKD. This CDR3 is 14 amino acids long. The CDR3 here is CAISRDTSSYEQYF. The CDR3 DNA sequence: TGTGCCATCAGTCGGGACACCTCCTCCTACGAGCAGTACTTC.

Remarks on this clone: The same CDR3 can be traced to other DNA sequences in this sample. The V gene is TRBV19, the J gene TRBJ1-1; D is unclear. Germline V lookup: CDR1 LNHDA, CDR2 SQIVND (reference sequence). The CDR3 is 12 residues long. Deletions cut 6 bases from V and 1 base from J, with 6 bases between. This CDR3 is CASSIGNTEAFF. The CDR3 region has the DNA TGTGCCAGTAGCATCGGGAACACTGAAGCTTTCTTT. The full variable domain, its missing parts supplied by reference TRBV19 and TRBJ1-1, is DGGITQSPKYLFRKEGQNVTLSCEQNLNHDAMYWYRQDPGQGLRLIYYSQIVNDFQKGDIAEGYSVSREKKESFPLTVTSAQKNPTAFYLCASSIGNTEAFFGQGTRLTVV.

V is TRBV7-2 and J is TRBJ1-4, with TRBD1 identical over 7 bases. The CDR3 runs to 14 residues. V shed 3 bases, J shed 8 bases, and the junction held 6 bases outside the gene matches. CDR1 SGHTA and CDR2 FQGNSA come from the germline V gene. The CDR3 bases are TGTGCCAGCAGCTTTAGGGGGCTCAAAGAAAAACTGTTTTTT. Protein: CASSFRGLKEKLFF.

The J gene is TRBJ2-3, the V gene TRBV9, with D maybe TRBD2 (6 bases). The CDR3 consists of 16 residues. The V gene's germline CDR1 is SGDLS and CDR2 YYNGEE. V shed 3 bases and J shed 3 bases, with 17 bases lying between them. The CDR3 DNA is TGTGCCAGCAGCGCAGTGGGGGGAGTTGGGACAGATACGCAGTATTTT. Residues: CASSAVGGVGTDTQYF. Combining the CDR3 with reference TRBV9 and TRBJ2-3 gives the whole variable domain DSGVTQTPKHLITATGQRVTLRCSPRSGDLSVYWYQQSLDQGLQFLIQYYNGEERAKGNILERFSAQQFPDLHSELNLSSLELGDSALYFCASSAVGGVGTDTQYFGPGTRLTVL.

The V gene is TRBV6-2 or TRBV6-3, the J gene TRBJ2-7; a weak D match, TRBD1 (6 bases). CDR3 length equals 15 residues. Trimming removed 6 bases from V and 1 base from J, with 16 bases in between. Germline lookup yields CDR1 MNHEY and CDR2 SVGEGT. CDR3 sequence (DNA): TGTGCCAGCAGCCCGGACAGATTTGTGTCCTACGAGCAGTACTTC. It specifies CASSPDRFVSYEQYF.

The rearrangement uses TRBV27 and TRBJ1-2; 9 bases map to TRBD1. The CDR3 extends over 13 amino acids. V was clipped by 9 bases and J by 3 bases; unmatched bases: 5. The germline V gene has CDR1 MNHEY and CDR2 SMNVEV (reference sequence). In DNA, the CDR3 is TGTGCCAGTAAAGACAGGGGGGACTATGGCTACACCTTC. Translating it yields CASKDRGDYGYTF.

This sequence joins TRBV3-1 (or the pseudogene TRBV3-2) and TRBJ2-1; the match to TRBD2 covers 9 bases. Germline lookup yields CDR1 LGHDT and CDR2 YNNKEL (reference sequence). J lost 8 bases, V lost 1 base, and 9 bases had no gene match. The CDR3 has 16 residues. The CDR3 loop is CASSQGRAGGRDEQFF. The CDR3 bases are TGTGCCAGCAGCCAAGGACGTGCGGGGGGGAGGGATGAGCAGTTCTTC.

The gene calls are TRBV27 and TRBJ2-7; D gene uncertain. CDR3 length equals 13 residues. Germline CDR1 reads MNHEY; CDR2 reads SMNVEV (reference sequence). Trimming removed 4 bases from V and 0 bases from J, with 7 bases in between. The CDR3 is CASSSLNSYEQYF. Written as DNA, the CDR3 is TGTGCCAGCAGTTCACTGAACTCCTACGAGCAGTACTTC.

The rearrangement links TRBV7-2 to TRBJ1-4; tentatively, D is TRBD1 (5 bases). V lost 4 bases to trimming and J lost 14 bases, with 14 bases between them. Germline lookup yields CDR1 SGHTA and CDR2 FQGNSA. This CDR3 spans 12 amino acids. The CDR3 sequence: CASSSRRGPLFF. In DNA, the CDR3 is TGTGCCAGCAGCTCGCGGAGGGGTCCCCTGTTTTTT.

The rearrangement joins TRBV5-1 to TRBJ1-1; D is possibly TRBD1 (6 bases). This CDR3 spans 13 amino acids. Germline CDR1 reads SGHRS; CDR2 reads YFSETQ. V lost 7 bases to trimming and J lost 1 base, with 11 bases between them. The CDR3 spells CASYQGSNTEAFF. The CDR3, as DNA: TGCGCCAGCTATCAGGGGTCGAACACTGAAGCTTTCTTT.

This clone came up once. The chain joins TRBV3-1 (or the pseudogene TRBV3-2) to TRBJ2-1; TRBD2 aligns across 8 bases. The CDR3 runs to 15 residues. CDR1 and CDR2 from the germline V gene are LGHDT and YNNKEL (reference sequence). V trimming: 5 bases; J trimming: 1 base; junction bases outside the gene matches: 4. CDR3 in amino acids: CASSSTSGSYNEQFF. For the CDR3, the DNA is TGTGCCAGCAGCTCTACTAGCGGTTCCTACAATGAGCAGTTCTTC.

V and J are TRBV30 and TRBJ2-3; 10 bases are a match to TRBD1. The germline V gene encodes CDR1 GTSNPN and CDR2 SVGIG (reference sequence). The CDR3 extends over 14 amino acids. The V segment lost 1 base and the J segment 4 bases; nucleotides outside the gene matches: 2. The CDR3 DNA follows: TGTGCCTGGAGTGCGACAGGGGGCCCAGATACGCAGTATTTT. Translation gives CAWSATGGPDTQYF.

The rearrangement uses TRBV7-2 and TRBJ1-2; D uncertain. The length of the CDR3 is 13 residues. V shed 1 base and J shed 9 bases, with 12 bases lying between them. Per the germline V gene, CDR1 is SGHTA and CDR2 is FQGNSA. The CDR3 DNA sequence: TGTGCCAGCAGCTTAGAAGGAGGGAGGAGCTACACCTTC. Translating it yields CASSLEGGRSYTF.

The V gene is TRBV4-3, the J gene TRBJ2-1; 13 bases match TRBD2. There are 18 residues in the CDR3. J was trimmed by 8 bases and V by 1 base; bases with no gene match: 11. Germline-derived CDR1 and CDR2 are LGHNA and YSLEER. Written as DNA, the CDR3 is TGCGCCAGCAGCCAAGCGTTACTAGCGGGAGGGCCTTGGGATGAGCAGTTCTTC. Translated, it gives CASSQALLAGGPWDEQFF.